Below, one T cell receptor beta chain is given with its context. The antigen is undetermined. The data originate from a study of T cells in localized non-small cell lung cancer. Broader study findings: Longer overall survival was associated with a higher density of T cells in the blood. Adjacent uninvolved lung had the highest clonality, suggesting focused antigen responses.

V lost 2 bases and J 4 bases, leaving 11 bases between the germline ends. Germline V CDR1 and CDR2: MNHNS, SASEGT. This CDR3 region has 14 residues. Sequenced by immunoSEQ multiplex PCR; TCRdb stores in-frame clones only, minus some. This table holds 70,000 to 100,000 clones, roughly 93% found once. The receptor's source is a woman aged 40-69 years with stage II squamous cell lung carcinoma. The rearrangement uses TRBV6-1 and TRBJ1-1; D is uncertain. This specimen was PBMCs, taken before any cancer treatment. CDR3 residues: CASSESRARTEAFF. The CDR3 DNA follows: TGTGCCAGCAGTGAATCCCGGGCACGCACTGAAGCTTTCTTT.